The TCR beta chain described here comes from a study of OX40 agonist ivuxolimab in advanced cancers. Background for the entire study: Ivuxolimab was an agonistic, fully human IgG2 monoclonal antibody directed against OX40 (CD134), a costimulatory receptor. Intravenous ivuxolimab was administered to patients every 2 weeks at six dose levels: 0.01, 0.1, 0.3, 1.5, 3 and 10 mg/kg. Of the approximately 53 patients in dose escalation, around 19 had hepatocellular carcinoma, about 15 had melanoma, 9 had renal cell carcinoma and 9 had head and neck cancer. In the dose-escalation cohort, more than 75% of patients were male, and the mean age was roughly 60 years, with a range of about 23 to 80. Prior anti-PD-1, anti-PD-L1 or anti-CTLA-4 therapy was permitted, and 30% to 45% of dose-escalation patients had received checkpoint inhibitors. Partial responses were achieved by three dose-escalation patients, of whom one had hepatocellular carcinoma and two had cutaneous melanoma. Peripheral TCRbeta sequencing aimed to test whether ivuxolimab altered TCR sequence diversity and caused clonal T-cell expansion. The paper reports the monotherapy dose-escalation portion (N of about 47 patients) of the phase I ivuxolimab trial. General study outcomes and caveats: Antigen specificity was not determined for the clonally expanded peripheral T cells. After ivuxolimab, more expanded clones were found on average in CD8+ T cells than in CD4+ T cells. Low levels of normalized T-cell clonal expansion were also shown by some nonresponding patients. At doses of 0.1 to 3.0 mg/kg, clonal expansion of both CD4+ and CD8+ blood T cells was observed from baseline to week 6. In the 0.1-3.0 mg/kg groups, partial responders were among the patients with the lowest normalized peripheral clonal expansion, particularly in CD8+ T cells.

The V and J ends are trimmed by 0 bases and 2 bases, leaving 9 bases between them. The CDR3 has 14 amino acids, counting the end cysteine and phenylalanine. CDR3 DNA is the only sequence kept; it has 42 bases, read in frame from the first base. The CDR1 and CDR2 encoded by the germline V gene (reference sequence) are SGHKS and YYEKEE. For sequencing of the TCRbeta CDR3 region, genomic DNA was extracted from the sorted cells. The immunoSEQ Assay was used to sequence the TCRbeta CDR3 regions. TCRdb stores this immuneACCESS table with in-frame sequences only. Part of the clones is absent; in the studies checked, under half of the shortfall reflects unresolved V genes, and no reason is known for the rest. For this sample the table gives 55,000 to 90,000 clones, of which more than 80% were detected only once. The ten largest clonotypes hold approximately 1% of the sample. About this clone itself: The antigen it binds to is not known. No per-base quality is available; no much larger clone lies one base away.

Patients with a history of autoimmune disease or receiving systemic immunosuppression were excluded from the trial. In every dose cohort, peripheral blood was drawn for TCR sequencing at baseline, cycle 4 day 1, and cycle 7 day 1. Samples came from an open-label, multicenter, first-in-human phase I dose-escalation trial of ivuxolimab. Adults with locally advanced or metastatic head and neck squamous cell, hepatocellular, melanoma or renal cell carcinoma were enrolled in the trial. Before TCR sequencing, CD4+ T cells and CD8+ T cells were sorted from peripheral blood as separate populations. The clonotype was recovered from an adult with an advanced solid tumor such as melanoma, head and neck, liver or kidney cancer. The sequence is built from TRBV5-5 and TRBJ2-7; the D gene is unclear. Sequenced material: CD4+ or CD8+ T cells sorted from blood, taken in a trial of the OX40 agonist ivuxolimab. The sequenced DNA: TGTGCCAGCAGCTTGGCCGCAGGAGCCTACGAGCAGTACTTC. Translation gives CASSLAAGAYEQYF. Reference TRBV5-5 and TRBJ2-7 proteins supply the regions before and after the CDR3; the full variable domain is: DAGVTQSPTHLIKTRGQQVTLRCSPISGHKSVSWYQQVLGQGPQFIFQYYEKEERGRGNFPDRFSARQFPNYSSELNVNALLLGDSALYLCASSLAAGAYEQYFGPGTRLTVT.